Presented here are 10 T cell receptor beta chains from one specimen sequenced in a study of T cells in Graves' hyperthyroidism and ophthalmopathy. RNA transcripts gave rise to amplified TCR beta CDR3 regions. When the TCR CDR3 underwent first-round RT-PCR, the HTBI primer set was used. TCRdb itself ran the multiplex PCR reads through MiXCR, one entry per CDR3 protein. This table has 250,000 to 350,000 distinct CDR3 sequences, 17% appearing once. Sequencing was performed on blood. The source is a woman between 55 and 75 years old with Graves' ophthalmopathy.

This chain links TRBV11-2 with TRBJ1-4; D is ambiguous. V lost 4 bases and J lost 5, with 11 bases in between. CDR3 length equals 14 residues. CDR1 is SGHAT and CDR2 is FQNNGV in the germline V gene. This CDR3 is CASSSHSGNEKLFF. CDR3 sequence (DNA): TGTGCCAGCAGCTCCCACTCTGGGAATGAAAAACTGTTTTTT.

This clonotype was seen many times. The CDR3 reads CSARGGTNEKLFF. CDR3 coding DNA: TGCAGTGCACGCGGGGGGACTAATGAAAAACTGTTTTTT. The chain links TRBV20-1 to TRBJ1-4, with D possibly TRBD1 on 5 matching bases. This CDR3 has 13 amino acids. CDR1 is DFQATT and CDR2 is SNEGSKA in the germline V gene (reference sequence). V dropped 6 bases and J dropped 2 bases, with 10 bases sitting between them.

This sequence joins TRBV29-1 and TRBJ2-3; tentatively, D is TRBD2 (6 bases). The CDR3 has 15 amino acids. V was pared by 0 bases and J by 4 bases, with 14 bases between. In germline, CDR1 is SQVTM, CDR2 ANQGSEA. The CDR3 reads CSVEDRLGWADTQYF. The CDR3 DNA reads TGCAGCGTTGAAGATCGACTAGGGTGGGCAGATACGCAGTATTTT.

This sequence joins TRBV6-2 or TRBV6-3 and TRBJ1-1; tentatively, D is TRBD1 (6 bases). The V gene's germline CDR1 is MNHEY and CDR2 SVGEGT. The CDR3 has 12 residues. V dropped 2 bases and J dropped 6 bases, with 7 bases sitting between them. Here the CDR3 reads CASSYKGAEAFF. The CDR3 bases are TGTGCCAGCAGTTACAAGGGGGCTGAAGCTTTCTTT.

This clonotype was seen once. CDR3 sequence: CASSLGASLLGDTQYF. In DNA, the CDR3 is TGCGCCAGCAGCTTGGGCGCCAGCCTCCTGGGAGATACGCAGTATTTT. The chain joins TRBV5-1 to TRBJ2-3; the D is unclear. In germline, CDR1 is SGHRS, CDR2 YFSETQ. Trimming pared 0 bases from V and 5 bases from J, leaving 16 bases between. This CDR3 is 16 amino acids long.

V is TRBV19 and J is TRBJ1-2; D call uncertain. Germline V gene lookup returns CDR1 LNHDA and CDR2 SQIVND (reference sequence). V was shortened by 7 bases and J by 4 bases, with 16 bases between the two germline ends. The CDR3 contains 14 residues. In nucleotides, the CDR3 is TGTGCCAGTACCCCCTTCGACTATAGCTATGGCTACACCTTC. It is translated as CASTPFDYSYGYTF.

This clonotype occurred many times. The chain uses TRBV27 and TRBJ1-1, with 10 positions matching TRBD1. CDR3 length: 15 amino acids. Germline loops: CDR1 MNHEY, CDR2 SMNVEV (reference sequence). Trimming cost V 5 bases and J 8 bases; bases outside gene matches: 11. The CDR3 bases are TGTGCCAGCAGTGCCCACGACAGGGGGCGAGGGGAAGCTTTCTTT. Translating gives CASSAHDRGRGEAFF.

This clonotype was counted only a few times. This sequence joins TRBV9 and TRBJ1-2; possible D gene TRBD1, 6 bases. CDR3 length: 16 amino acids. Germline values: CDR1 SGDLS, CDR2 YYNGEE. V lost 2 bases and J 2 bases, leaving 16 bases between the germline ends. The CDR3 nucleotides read TGTGCCAGCAGCGTTGAAACAGGGCACCAAAACTATGGCTACACCTTC. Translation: CASSVETGHQNYGYTF.

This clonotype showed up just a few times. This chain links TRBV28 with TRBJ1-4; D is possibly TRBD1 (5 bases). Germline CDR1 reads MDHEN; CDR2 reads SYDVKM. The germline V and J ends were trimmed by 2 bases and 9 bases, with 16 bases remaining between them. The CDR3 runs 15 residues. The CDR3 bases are TGTGCCAGCAGTTTAATGGGGGAAGGTTCAAAAAAACTGTTTTTT. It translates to CASSLMGEGSKKLFF.

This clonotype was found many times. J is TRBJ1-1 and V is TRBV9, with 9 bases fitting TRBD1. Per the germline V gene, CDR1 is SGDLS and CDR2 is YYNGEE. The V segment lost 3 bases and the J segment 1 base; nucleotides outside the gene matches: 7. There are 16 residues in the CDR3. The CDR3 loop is CASSGGTGLANTEAFF. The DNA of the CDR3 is TGTGCCAGCAGCGGCGGGACAGGGTTGGCGAACACTGAAGCTTTCTTT.